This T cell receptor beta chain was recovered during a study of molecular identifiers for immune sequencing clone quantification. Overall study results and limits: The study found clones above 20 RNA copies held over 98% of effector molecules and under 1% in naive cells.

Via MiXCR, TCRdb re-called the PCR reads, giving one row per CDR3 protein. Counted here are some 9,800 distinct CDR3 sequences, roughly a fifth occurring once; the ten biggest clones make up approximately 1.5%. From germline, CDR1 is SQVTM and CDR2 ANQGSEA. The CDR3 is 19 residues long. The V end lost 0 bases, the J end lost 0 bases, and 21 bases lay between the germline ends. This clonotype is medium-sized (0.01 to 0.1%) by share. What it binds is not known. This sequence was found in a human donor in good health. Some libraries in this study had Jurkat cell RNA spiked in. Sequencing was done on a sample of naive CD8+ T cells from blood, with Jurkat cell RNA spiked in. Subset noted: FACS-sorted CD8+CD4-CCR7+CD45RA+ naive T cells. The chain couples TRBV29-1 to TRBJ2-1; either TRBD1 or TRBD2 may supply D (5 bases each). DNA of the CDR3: TGCAGCGTTGAAGATTATCGCGGGCCCGGGGCCAGCTCCTACAATGAGCAGTTCTTC. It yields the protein CSVEDYRGPGASSYNEQFF.